A single sample gave rise to the 27 T cell receptor beta chains below, sequenced in a study of T cells in Graves' hyperthyroidism and ophthalmopathy. Amplified TCR beta CDR3 regions derived from RNA transcripts. An initial round of RT-PCR targeting the TCR CDR3 relied on the HTBI primer set. MiXCR, applied by TCRdb to the multiplex PCR reads, yields one record per CDR3 protein. This table holds hundreds of thousands of distinct CDR3 sequences, less than 25% found once. Specimen: blood. Receptor source: a man under 40 with Graves' ophthalmopathy.

This clonotype has just a few counts. The chain combines TRBV27 with TRBJ2-5; D remains unclear. CDR3 length: 13 amino acids. CDR1 is MNHEY, CDR2 SMNVEV, per germline (reference sequence). The V end was cut by 6 bases, the J end by 5 bases, with 13 bases between. The CDR3 reads CASRLIDGETQYF. The CDR3, as DNA: TGTGCCAGCAGATTGATCGACGGGGAGACCCAGTACTTC.

This clonotype has more than one count but fewer than ten. The rearrangement links TRBV7-6 to TRBJ2-1, with 9 bases matching TRBD1. CDR3 length: 17 residues. The V gene's germline CDR1 is SGHVS and CDR2 FNYEAQ. With V trimmed by 4 bases and J by 9 bases, 16 bases remained unmatched. CDR3 loop: CASSSSLPGQGRGEQFF. CDR3 DNA: TGTGCCAGCAGCTCCAGTCTCCCGGGACAGGGTAGGGGTGAGCAGTTCTTC.

This clonotype was picked up many times. The V call is TRBV30, the J call TRBJ1-2; D uncertain. Germline values: CDR1 GTSNPN, CDR2 SVGIG (reference sequence). Trimming left V 0 bases short and J 8 bases short, with 7 bases between. The CDR3 loop spans 11 amino acids. CDR3 coding DNA: TGTGCCTGGAGTGTAGATACGGGCTACACCTTC. This encodes CAWSVDTGYTF.

The sample holds one count of this clonotype. V is TRBV19 and J is TRBJ1-5, with D hard to call. The V end was cut by 2 bases, the J end by 0 bases, with 8 bases between. This CDR3 is built from 15 residues. Germline CDR1 reads LNHDA; CDR2 reads SQIVND (reference sequence). This CDR3 reads CASSIRHLSNQPQHF. The CDR3 DNA reads as TGTGCCAGTAGTATAAGACACCTTAGCAATCAGCCCCAGCATTTT.

V gene TRBV10-3 combines with J gene TRBJ2-5; TRBD1 is a possible D gene (5 bases). The V and J ends lost 3 bases and 3 bases respectively, with 5 bases between them. This CDR3 spans 12 amino acids. Germline CDR1 is ENHRY and CDR2 is SYGVKD. CDR3 protein: CAISDREETQYF. The CDR3 nucleotides read TGTGCCATCAGTGACAGGGAAGAGACCCAGTACTTC.

This clonotype was recorded at least ten times. The J gene is TRBJ2-7, the V gene TRBV20-1; no definite D call. Germline V gene lookup returns CDR1 DFQATT and CDR2 SNEGSKA (reference sequence). V was trimmed by 3 bases and J by 3 bases, leaving 12 bases between them. This CDR3 region has 13 residues. This chain's CDR3 is CSASGTDYYEQYF. In nucleotides, the CDR3 is TGCAGTGCTAGCGGTACAGATTACTACGAGCAGTACTTC.

This chain uses TRBV5-4 with TRBJ1-1, with D maybe TRBD1 (6 bases). The V gene's germline CDR1 is SGHNT and CDR2 YYREEE (reference sequence). The CDR3 sequence is 15 residues long. The V gene lost 2 bases and the J gene lost 1 base, with 12 bases spanning the gap. CDR3 loop: CASSFPQGPNTEAFF. The CDR3 DNA is TGTGCCAGCAGCTTCCCACAGGGCCCGAACACTGAAGCTTTCTTT.

V usage is TRBV10-2 and J usage is TRBJ2-3, with 14 bases lining up with TRBD2. Germline CDR1 is WSHSY and CDR2 is SAAADI. The V and J ends lost 7 bases and 0 bases, in that order; junction bases with no gene match: 3. The CDR3 runs to 16 residues. CDR3 sequence: CASKGLAGASTDTQYF. The CDR3 DNA sequence: TGCGCCAGCAAGGGACTAGCGGGGGCTAGCACAGATACGCAGTATTTT.

This clonotype was observed a handful of times. The genes are TRBV20-1 and TRBJ2-1, with D possibly matching TRBD1 (5 bases). Germline CDR1 is DFQATT and CDR2 is SNEGSKA (reference sequence). The CDR3 length is 13 residues. V was trimmed by 6 bases and J by 7 bases, leaving 16 bases between them. The CDR3 loop reads CSARYDSRNEQFF. CDR3 DNA sequence: TGCAGTGCAAGATACGACAGCCGGAATGAGCAGTTCTTC.

This clonotype was detected many times. The chain recombines TRBV28 with TRBJ2-7; D gene unclear. Germline V CDR1 and CDR2: MDHEN, SYDVKM. The CDR3 sequence is 14 residues long. V lost 1 base to trimming and J lost 3 bases, with 10 bases between them. The CDR3 reads CASSLYERIYEQYF. CDR3 coding DNA: TGTGCCAGCAGTTTATATGAGAGGATCTACGAGCAGTACTTC. The full variable domain, in which reference TRBV28 and TRBJ2-7 provide the parts outside the CDR3, is DVKVTQSSRYLVKRTGEKVFLECVQDMDHENMFWYRQDPGLGLRLIYFSYDVKMKEKGDIPEGYSVSREKKERFSLILESASTNQTSMYLCASSLYERIYEQYFGPGTRLTVT.

Many counts were recorded for this clonotype. The chain uses TRBV30 and TRBJ1-1, with no clear D. Germline lookup yields CDR1 GTSNPN and CDR2 SVGIG (reference sequence). CDR3 size: 12 residues. V shed 0 bases and J shed 5 bases, with 7 bases lying between them. The CDR3 sequence: CAWSVGRTEAFF. CDR3 DNA: TGTGCCTGGAGTGTTGGGAGGACTGAAGCTTTCTTT.

The table lists this clonotype with many counts. The chain employs TRBV6-1 and TRBJ1-2; 7 bases agree with TRBD1. There are 14 residues in the CDR3. Looked up from germline, CDR1 is MNHNS and CDR2 is SASEGT. After removal of 6 bases from V and 0 bases from J, the junction contained 4 bases not matched to a gene. The CDR3 bases are TGTGCCAGCAGCCCGGACAGGACTAACTATGGCTACACCTTC. Its protein product is CASSPDRTNYGYTF.

CDR3 in DNA: TGCAGCGTTGAAGAGGGAGGGGGAGGAACTGAAGCTTTCTTT. It translates to CSVEEGGGGTEAFF. The chain links TRBV29-1 to TRBJ1-1, with a tentative D call TRBD1 (6 bases). V lost 0 bases and J 5 bases, leaving 13 bases between the germline ends. This CDR3 has 14 residues. The germline gives CDR1 SQVTM, CDR2 ANQGSEA.

There are a few counts of this clonotype. The chain carries TRBV24-1 and TRBJ2-1, with D perhaps TRBD2 (6 bases). The germline V gene has CDR1 KGHDR and CDR2 SFDVKD. V dropped 4 bases and J dropped 8 bases, with 11 bases sitting between them. This CDR3 spans 13 amino acids. The CDR3 DNA reads TGTGCCACCAGTGAGGGAGGATTGGATGAGCAGTTCTTC. It codes for CATSEGGLDEQFF.

This clonotype was seen a handful of times. In DNA form, the CDR3 reads TGTGCCAGCAGCCCGTATGGTGAGAACACAGATACGCAGTATTTT. As protein: CASSPYGENTDTQYF. This chain connects TRBV7-6 to TRBJ2-3; D unresolved. V lost 5 bases to trimming and J lost 2 bases, with 14 bases between them. CDR3 size: 15 residues. The germline V gene encodes CDR1 SGHVS and CDR2 FNYEAQ. The full variable domain, rest sourced from reference TRBV7-6 and TRBJ2-3, is GAGVSQSPRYKVTKRGQDVALRCDPISGHVSLYWYRQALGQGPEFLTYFNYEAQQDKSGLPNDRFSAERPEGSISTLTIQRTEQRDSAMYRCASSPYGENTDTQYFGPGTRLTVL.

This clonotype was observed a handful of times. V is TRBV5-4 and J is TRBJ1-2; TRBD1 is a possible D gene (5 bases). The CDR3 consists of 13 residues. The germline gives CDR1 SGHNT, CDR2 YYREEE (reference sequence). Deletions cut 2 bases from V and 4 bases from J, with 9 bases between. The CDR3 loop is CASSFEQGYGYTF. CDR3 sequence (DNA): TGTGCCAGCAGCTTCGAGCAGGGCTATGGCTACACCTTC.

This clonotype was picked up a small number of times. The chain employs TRBV5-1 and TRBJ2-6; D is uncertain. Between the trimmed V and J ends, which lost 3 bases and 9 bases, there was a span of 4 bases. CDR1 and CDR2 (germline): SGHRS, YFSETQ. The CDR3 covers 11 residues. This chain's CDR3 is CASSSGNVLTF. CDR3 in DNA: TGCGCCAGCAGCTCCGGCAACGTCCTGACTTTC.

This clonotype was seen a handful of times. This chain connects TRBV5-5 to TRBJ2-1; no definite D call. Trimming cost V 2 bases and J 0 bases, with 9 bases left between them. Germline V gene sequence: CDR1 SGHKS, CDR2 YYEKEE (reference sequence). The CDR3 totals 15 residues. This CDR3 is CASSFGPSSYNEQFF. DNA for the CDR3: TGTGCCAGCAGCTTCGGGCCGAGCTCCTACAATGAGCAGTTCTTC.

This clonotype was seen a few times. This sequence joins TRBV19 and TRBJ2-2; 9 bases are a match to TRBD1. This CDR3 spans 16 amino acids. Germline V CDR1 and CDR2: LNHDA, SQIVND (reference sequence). J lost 5 bases, V lost 4 bases, and 8 bases had no gene match. CDR3 region: CASSTTTGGRTGELFF. Here the CDR3 DNA reads TGTGCCAGTAGTACAACAACAGGGGGCAGGACCGGGGAGCTGTTTTTT.

The rearrangement joins TRBV7-3 to TRBJ2-1; 9 nucleotides match TRBD2. This CDR3 is 15 amino acids long. Per germline, CDR1 SGHTA and CDR2 FQGTGA. V was pared by 1 base and J by 6 bases, with 4 bases of the junction left unmatched. The CDR3 nucleotides read TGTGCCAGCAGCTTAAACGGGCGGGGGGGCAATGAGCAGTTCTTC. Protein product: CASSLNGRGGNEQFF.

This clonotype appeared many times. The CDR3 spells CASNLWGITDTQYF. As DNA, the CDR3 is TGTGCCAGCAATCTGTGGGGAATAACAGATACGCAGTATTTT. The chain links TRBV28 to TRBJ2-3; D uncertain. This CDR3 is built from 14 residues. The V and J ends lost 7 bases and 3 bases respectively, with 14 bases between them. Germline CDR1 MDHEN, CDR2 SYDVKM.

The chain uses TRBV4-1 and TRBJ1-1; the match to TRBD1 covers 8 bases. Per germline, CDR1 MGHRA and CDR2 YSYEKL. J gave up 2 bases and V 3 bases, and 11 bases lay outside the gene matches. The length of the CDR3 is 17 residues. The chain's CDR3 is CASSHRGTGGYNTEAFF. CDR3 sequence (DNA): TGCGCCAGCAGCCATAGAGGGACAGGAGGTTATAACACTGAAGCTTTCTTT.

The chain employs TRBV9 and TRBJ1-4, with TRBD1 as a possible D gene (6 bases). The CDR3 is made up of 13 amino acids. Germline CDR1 and CDR2: SGDLS and YYNGEE. The V gene lost 0 bases and the J gene lost 8 bases, with 8 bases spanning the gap. This CDR3 is CASSVEGGEKLFF. The CDR3 DNA follows: TGTGCCAGCAGCGTAGAGGGGGGGGAAAAACTGTTTTTT.

The CDR3 is CASSLEDRVTSPLHF. The CDR3 DNA reads as TGTGCCAGCAGTTTAGAGGACAGGGTAACTTCACCCCTCCACTTT. The chain employs TRBV27 and TRBJ1-6; 8 nucleotides line up with TRBD1. V was clipped by 2 bases and J by 9 bases; unmatched bases: 6. In germline, CDR1 is MNHEY, CDR2 SMNVEV (reference sequence). This CDR3 contains 15 residues.

The CDR3 reads CASSVAVGVGNNEQFF. In DNA form, the CDR3 reads TGTGCCAGCAGCGTAGCTGTGGGAGTAGGCAACAATGAGCAGTTCTTC. The chain combines TRBV9 with TRBJ2-1, with D maybe TRBD2 (5 bases). CDR3 length: 16 residues. V was cut by 0 bases and J by 5 bases, with 15 bases left in between. Per the germline V gene, CDR1 is SGDLS and CDR2 is YYNGEE.

This clonotype showed up many times. The chain uses TRBV7-2 and TRBJ2-7, with a weak D call TRBD1 (7 bases). CDR3 size: 15 residues. Germline values: CDR1 SGHTA, CDR2 FQGNSA. V lost 5 bases, J lost 0 bases, and 14 bases lay in between. The CDR3 reads CASSRLGTVSYEQYF. CDR3 nucleotides: TGTGCCAGCAGCCGACTAGGGACAGTCTCCTACGAGCAGTACTTC.

V usage is TRBV6-1 and J usage is TRBJ2-1; TRBD2 matches at 9 bases. Germline-derived CDR1 and CDR2 are MNHNS and SASEGT. Germline trimming cut 3 bases from V and 7 bases from J; bases unmatched to any gene: 22. This CDR3 region has 20 residues. CDR3 sequence: CASSDNAGTSFSTVENEQFF. The CDR3 DNA is TGTGCCAGCAGTGATAACGCCGGGACTAGCTTTAGTACCGTGGAGAATGAGCAGTTCTTC.